The 27 T cell receptor beta chains below were found in one sample sequenced in a study of T cells in Graves' hyperthyroidism and ophthalmopathy. Using RNA transcripts as the source, TCR beta CDR3 regions were amplified. The HTBI primer set was used in a first-round RT-PCR of the TCR CDR3. TCRdb itself ran the multiplex PCR reads through MiXCR, one entry per CDR3 protein. The sample records hundreds of thousands of distinct CDR3 sequences, 12% to 15% being singletons. Sequenced: blood. The receptors originated from a woman between 18 and 29 years old with Graves' hyperthyroidism.

V usage is TRBV28 and J usage is TRBJ2-2, with D hard to call. Germline CDR1 is MDHEN and CDR2 is SYDVKM. The CDR3 is made up of 13 amino acids. V was cut by 10 bases and J by 3 bases, with 12 bases left in between. The CDR3 reads CATSRGDTGELFF. The CDR3 nucleotides are TGTGCCACCAGCCGTGGGGACACCGGGGAGCTGTTTTTT.

This clonotype was detected ten times or more. The chain carries TRBV2 and TRBJ2-7; 7 positions agree with TRBD1. The trim removed 6 bases at V and 0 bases at J, leaving 5 bases unmatched. This CDR3 spans 14 amino acids. Germline V lookup: CDR1 SNHLY, CDR2 FYNNEI. For the CDR3, the DNA is TGTGCCAGCAGCACCCGGGACAGCTCCTACGAGCAGTACTTC. This codes for CASSTRDSSYEQYF.

This clonotype was detected ten times or more. The chain recombines TRBV12-3 or TRBV12-4 with TRBJ2-2, with a tentative D call TRBD1 (6 bases). This CDR3 spans 16 amino acids. V was clipped by 6 bases and J by 2 bases, with 16 bases between them. CDR3 in DNA: TGTGCCAGCAGGTCTCCCGGGACAAGAAACACCGGGGAGCTGTTTTTT. Protein product: CASRSPGTRNTGELFF.

Many counts were recorded for this clonotype. This chain links TRBV6-1 with TRBJ2-2; D not resolved. From germline, CDR1 is MNHNS and CDR2 SASEGT. CDR3 length: 12 amino acids. V was shortened by 8 bases and J by 2 bases, with 6 bases between the two germline ends. The CDR3 loop is CASGLNTGELFF. CDR3 bases: TGTGCCAGCGGCCTCAACACCGGGGAGCTGTTTTTT.

The rearrangement joins TRBV10-3 to TRBJ2-2; TRBD1 is a possible D gene (6 bases). The V and J ends lost 10 bases and 6 bases respectively, with 18 bases between them. Germline CDR1 ENHRY, CDR2 SYGVKD. The CDR3 contains 14 residues. The CDR3 nucleotides are TGTGCCACCTCCAAGCCCCAGGGGCCCGGGGAGCTGTTTTTT. It yields the protein CATSKPQGPGELFF.

Written as DNA, the CDR3 is TGTGCCAGCAGTCTCGCTACTAGCGGATTCTCCTACAATGAGCAGTTCTTC. This codes for CASSLATSGFSYNEQFF. The chain carries TRBV12-3 or TRBV12-4 and TRBJ2-1; 8 nucleotides line up with TRBD2. The CDR3 is 17 residues long. V was pared by 5 bases and J by 0 bases, with 9 bases of the junction left unmatched.

This clonotype was recorded a few times. V is TRBV11-2 and J is TRBJ2-4, with TRBD1 as a possible D gene (5 bases). The V and J ends lost 0 bases and 0 bases respectively, with 21 bases between them. CDR1 is SGHAT and CDR2 is FQNNGV in the germline V gene. This CDR3 has 20 residues. For the CDR3, the DNA is TGTGCCAGCAGCTTAGATAAAGGGGCCCGGTCTAACTTAGCCAAAAACATTCAGTACTTC. Translating gives CASSLDKGARSNLAKNIQYF.

This chain links TRBV28 with TRBJ2-7; TRBD1 matches 12 bases. CDR1 and CDR2 from the germline V gene are MDHEN and SYDVKM. This CDR3 has 13 residues. Germline trimming cut 11 bases from V and 2 bases from J; bases unmatched to any gene: 4. The CDR3 is CAAWDRGPYEQYF. The CDR3 DNA sequence: TGTGCCGCCTGGGACAGGGGGCCCTACGAGCAGTACTTC.

This clonotype showed up many times. The chain joins TRBV5-1 to TRBJ1-2; D is unclear. The CDR3 sequence is 13 residues long. Germline CDR1 and CDR2: SGHRS and YFSETQ. V was shortened by 3 bases and J by 8 bases, with 14 bases between the two germline ends. The CDR3 sequence is CASSYWADGGYTF. The CDR3 nucleotides read TGCGCCAGCAGCTACTGGGCGGACGGGGGCTACACCTTC. The full variable domain, its missing parts supplied by reference TRBV5-1 and TRBJ1-2, is KAGVTQTPRYLIKTRGQQVTLSCSPISGHRSVSWYQQTPGQGLQFLFEYFSETQRNKGNFPGRFSGRQFSNSRSEMNVSTLELGDSALYLCASSYWADGGYTFGSGTRLTVV.

This clonotype was detected many times. This chain connects TRBV9 to TRBJ2-7; tentative D call: TRBD1 (5 bases). The length of the CDR3 is 14 residues. V lost 0 bases, J lost 2 bases, and 9 bases lay in between. Per the germline V gene, CDR1 is SGDLS and CDR2 is YYNGEE. CDR3 region: CASSVDAGPYEQYF. The CDR3 DNA follows: TGTGCCAGCAGCGTAGACGCAGGGCCCTACGAGCAGTACTTC.

This clonotype has a count of ten or more. This chain uses TRBV11-2 with TRBJ2-3; D not resolved. The germline V and J ends were trimmed by 1 base and 3 bases, with 14 bases remaining between them. Germline V gene data show CDR1 as SGHAT and CDR2 as FQNNGV. This CDR3 is built from 16 residues. This CDR3 is CASSLGPKRATDTQYF. The DNA for the CDR3 is TGTGCCAGCAGCTTAGGACCCAAACGGGCTACAGATACGCAGTATTTT. The full variable domain, its missing parts supplied by reference TRBV11-2 and TRBJ2-3, is EAGVAQSPRYKIIEKRQSVAFWCNPISGHATLYWYQQILGQGPKLLIQFQNNGVVDDSQLPKDRFSAERLKGVDSTLKIQPAKLEDSAVYLCASSLGPKRATDTQYFGPGTRLTVL.

Turning to this clonotype: The CDR3 does not close with the conserved phenylalanine or tryptophan, likely indicating a read error. The CDR3 here is CASSQEGTDRSYGYTS. The CDR3 region has the DNA TGCGCCAGCAGCCAAGAGGGGACAGATAGGAGCTATGGCTACACCTCC. The chain uses TRBV4-1 and TRBJ1-2, with TRBD1 identical over 7 bases. This CDR3 is built from 16 residues. CDR1 is MGHRA and CDR2 is YSYEKL in the germline V gene. V shed 0 bases and J 4 bases; nucleotides not matched to a gene: 8.

The V call is TRBV6-5, the J call TRBJ2-5; D perhaps matches TRBD2 (7 bases). From germline, CDR1 is MNHEY and CDR2 SVGAGI. Trimming pared 4 bases from V and 11 bases from J, leaving 17 bases between. The length of the CDR3 is 13 residues. CDR3 bases: TGTGCCAGCAGTTGGGGGGGGCTAAGAGAGCAGTACTTC. Translated, it gives CASSWGGLREQYF.

This clonotype was recorded a few times. V usage is TRBV6-1 and J usage is TRBJ2-7; TRBD1 or TRBD2 may be the D gene (5 bases each). This CDR3 comprises 14 residues. The V end was cut by 6 bases, the J end by 6 bases, with 18 bases between. Germline CDR1 and CDR2: MNHNS and SASEGT. CDR3 coding DNA: TGTGCCAGCAGCTTCGGGACGTCTCGTCTCGAGCAGTACTTC. Translated: CASSFGTSRLEQYF.

The chain carries TRBV5-4 and TRBJ1-2; D perhaps matches TRBD1 (5 bases). The germline V gene encodes CDR1 SGHNT and CDR2 YYREEE (reference sequence). There are 15 residues in the CDR3. V was trimmed by 1 base and J by 4 bases, leaving 14 bases between them. The CDR3 reads CASSLSVDSTYGYTF. The CDR3 nucleotides are TGTGCCAGCAGCTTGAGCGTCGACAGCACCTATGGCTACACCTTC.

This clonotype occurred many times. V and J are TRBV20-1 and TRBJ2-1, with TRBD2 matching 12 bases. This CDR3 has 17 amino acids. V lost 0 bases, J lost 8 bases, and 11 bases stayed unmatched. Germline-derived CDR1 and CDR2 are DFQATT and SNEGSKA (reference sequence). The CDR3 DNA reads TGCAGTGCTAGAGATAGGCTAGCGGGAGGGCCGAGGTATGAGCAGTTCTTC. Translated: CSARDRLAGGPRYEQFF.

This chain connects TRBV6-1 to TRBJ2-1; 11 nucleotides match TRBD2. The V gene's germline CDR1 is MNHNS and CDR2 SASEGT. This CDR3 has 16 amino acids. The V gene end was trimmed by 3 bases and the J gene end by 4 bases; junction bases not matched to a gene: 5. In DNA, the CDR3 is TGTGCCAGCAGTGACATCCTAGCGGGAGGATACAATGAGCAGTTCTTC. Encoded protein: CASSDILAGGYNEQFF.

In its sample, this clonotype was seen many times. Germline is not matched at one junction end, which may reflect a read error. The gene calls are TRBV12-5 and TRBJ2-3; 9 nucleotides align to TRBD2. From germline, CDR1 is LGHNT and CDR2 FRNRAP. CDR3 length: 12 amino acids. The CDR3 sequence is CASGTSTDTQYF. CDR3 DNA sequence: TGCGCCAGCGGGACTAGCACGGATACGCAGTATTTT.

This sequence joins TRBV18 and TRBJ1-1; D possibly corresponds to TRBD1 (5 bases). The CDR3 sequence is 14 residues long. V lost 4 bases and J lost 1, with 10 bases in between. Germline V CDR1 and CDR2: KGHSH, LQKENI. CDR3 sequence reads: CASSQTAQNTEAFF. In DNA form, the CDR3 reads TGTGCCAGCTCACAGACAGCTCAGAACACTGAAGCTTTCTTT.

The J gene is TRBJ2-7, the V gene TRBV28; D is perhaps TRBD2 (5 bases). The CDR3 has 15 amino acids. Germline V gives CDR1 MDHEN, CDR2 SYDVKM. Trimming removed 6 bases from V and 3 bases from J, with 18 bases in between. CDR3 loop: CASRRAPRQVYEQYF. The CDR3 coding sequence is TGTGCCAGCAGGCGGGCACCGCGGCAGGTCTACGAGCAGTACTTC. Full variable domain (missing parts from reference TRBV28 and TRBJ2-7): DVKVTQSSRYLVKRTGEKVFLECVQDMDHENMFWYRQDPGLGLRLIYFSYDVKMKEKGDIPEGYSVSREKKERFSLILESASTNQTSMYLCASRRAPRQVYEQYFGPGTRLTVT.

In its sample, this clonotype was seen many times. The chain is built from TRBV2 and TRBJ1-1; D ambiguous. The CDR3 has 13 residues. Germline assignment: CDR1 SNHLY and CDR2 FYNNEI. The V and J ends lost 5 bases and 3 bases respectively, with 10 bases between them. CDR3 in DNA: TGTGCCAGCAGTTCTTCCTCGTACACTGAAGCTTTCTTT. This translates into CASSSSSYTEAFF. Full variable domain (rest looked up from reference TRBV2 and TRBJ1-1): EPEVTQTPSHQVTQMGQEVILRCVPISNHLYFYWYRQILGQKVEFLVSFYNNEISEKSEIFDDQFSVERPDGSNFTLKIRSTKLEDSAMYFCASSSSSYTEAFFGQGTRLTVV.

V and J are TRBV15 and TRBJ2-3, with 7 bases lining up with TRBD1. This CDR3 is 13 amino acids long. Germline trimming cut 3 bases from V and 9 bases from J; bases unmatched to any gene: 6. The germline CDR1 and CDR2 sequences are LNHNV and YYDKDF (reference sequence). In DNA form, the CDR3 reads TGTGCCACCAGCAGGACAGGGTCAGTCACGCAGTATTTT. Translation: CATSRTGSVTQYF.

This clonotype has at least ten counts. This sequence joins TRBV11-2 and TRBJ2-7; maybe TRBD2 (6 bases). V was clipped by 3 bases and J by 1 base, with 16 bases between them. This CDR3 spans 16 amino acids. Germline V gene lookup returns CDR1 SGHAT and CDR2 FQNNGV. As DNA, the CDR3 is TGTGCCAGCAGCTTTGGGACCCTGGGAGGTTCCTACGAGCAGTACTTC. Residues: CASSFGTLGGSYEQYF.

The sample holds a few counts of this clonotype. The rearrangement links TRBV18 to TRBJ2-3, with no clear D. This CDR3 has 15 residues. Trimming took off 3 bases at V and 0 bases at J, with 10 bases between the two ends. CDR1 is KGHSH, CDR2 LQKENI, per germline. DNA for the CDR3: TGTGCCAGCTCACCCTACGGAGCTAGCACAGATACGCAGTATTTT. Translating it yields CASSPYGASTDTQYF.

V usage is TRBV15 and J usage is TRBJ2-1; no definite D call. Germline V lookup: CDR1 LNHNV, CDR2 YYDKDF (reference sequence). V lost 5 bases to trimming and J lost 2 bases, with 22 bases between them. The CDR3 has 18 amino acids. The CDR3 sequence: CATSEVHFWGWPYNEQFF. CDR3 nucleotide sequence: TGTGCCACCAGCGAGGTACACTTTTGGGGTTGGCCCTACAATGAGCAGTTCTTC.

V and J are TRBV5-5 and TRBJ2-3, with 11 bases fitting TRBD2. CDR1 and CDR2 (germline): SGHKS, YYEKEE (reference sequence). The CDR3 extends over 17 amino acids. With 4 bases clipped from V and 9 bases from J, the junction kept 16 bases outside the gene matches. The CDR3 nucleotides read TGTGCCAGCAGCCCGAGAAGTAGCGGGAGGGCCGCGGGGACGCAGTATTTT. Protein sequence: CASSPRSSGRAAGTQYF.

This clonotype has a handful of counts. The genes are TRBV10-3 and TRBJ2-5; unclear D gene. The CDR3 spans 12 residues. V lost 3 bases, J lost 10 bases, and 12 bases lay in between. Germline assignment: CDR1 ENHRY and CDR2 SYGVKD. CDR3 DNA sequence: TGTGCCATCAGTGATCGACTTACGGTCCAGTACTTC. Translating gives CAISDRLTVQYF.